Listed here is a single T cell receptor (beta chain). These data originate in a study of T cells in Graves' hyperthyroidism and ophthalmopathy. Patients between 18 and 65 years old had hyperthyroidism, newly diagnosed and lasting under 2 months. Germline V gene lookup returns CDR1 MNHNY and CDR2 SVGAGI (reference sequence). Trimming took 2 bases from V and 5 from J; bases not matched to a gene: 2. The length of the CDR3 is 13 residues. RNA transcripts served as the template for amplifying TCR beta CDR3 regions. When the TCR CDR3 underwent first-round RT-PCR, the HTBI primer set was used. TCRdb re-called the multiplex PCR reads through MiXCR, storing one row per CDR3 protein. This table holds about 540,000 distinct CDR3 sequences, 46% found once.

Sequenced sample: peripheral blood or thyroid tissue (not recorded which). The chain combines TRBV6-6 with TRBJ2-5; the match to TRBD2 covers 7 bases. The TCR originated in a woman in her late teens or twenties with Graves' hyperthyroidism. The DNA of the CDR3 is TGTGCCAGCAGTTACGTCGGGAGGGAGACCCAGTACTTC. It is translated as CASSYVGRETQYF.